The T cell receptor beta chain described here comes from a study of blood T cell repertoires in COVID-19. At the level of the study: T cells, B-cell-depleted T cells, or PBMCs provided the cDNA or gDNA that served as material.

Here immunoSEQ multiplex PCR was the method, and the copy in TCRdb shows in-frame clones only, minus some. The data show hundreds of thousands of clones, approximately 85% seen once. There are 13 residues in the CDR3. Germline V gene data show CDR1 as LGHDT and CDR2 as YNNKEL (reference sequence). Trimming took 6 bases from V and 0 from J, leaving 9 bases between them. This TCR was sampled from a human donor in a cohort sampled during active COVID-19. The V call is TRBV3-1 (or the pseudogene TRBV3-2), the J call TRBJ2-7; D possibly corresponds to TRBD2 (6 bases). Sequences were obtained from peripheral blood. The CDR3 loop is CASSPSVSYEQYF. CDR3 bases: TGTGCCAGCAGTCCTAGCGTCTCCTACGAGCAGTACTTC.